This is a list of T cell receptor beta chains from one sample in a study of shared clonotypes between healthy human individuals. Using immunoSEQ multiplex PCR, the repertoire was profiled, and TCRdb retains in-frame clones only, with some absent. This table has some 1,400,000 clones, around 97% appearing once. Sequencing was carried out using naive CD4+ T cells sorted from blood. The receptor source for this set is a man younger than 40 in good health. CDR3s include the opening cysteine and the closing phenylalanine or tryptophan. The order of the fields is clone size, J gene, D gene, V gene, CDR3 protein, CDR3 DNA. A D gene is named only where the DNA matches it firmly. Size is stated for part of the rows, as once, few or many counts, or as a class when the clone is expanded.

NA	TRBJ2-5	NA	TRBV9	CASSVYMGVGETQYF	TGTGCCAGCAGCGTTTACATGGGGGTCGGGGAGACCCAGTACTTC
once	TRBJ2-2	NA	TRBV11-3	CASSLRGTVAGELFF	TGTGCCAGCAGCTTACGAGGGACGGTCGCCGGGGAGCTGTTTTTT
once	TRBJ1-1	TRBD1	TRBV13	CASSFQDRRPEAFF	TGTGCCAGCAGCTTCCAGGACAGGCGCCCTGAAGCTTTCTTT
NA	TRBJ2-7	NA	TRBV7-2	CASSLAGPGYEQYF	TGTGCCAGCAGCTTAGCCGGGCCCGGGTACGAGCAGTACTTC
NA	TRBJ1-1	NA	TRBV7-9	CASSRSPNTEAFF	TGTGCCAGCAGTAGAAGCCCGAACACTGAAGCTTTCTTT
NA	TRBJ2-1	TRBD2	TRBV6-1	CASLSSGSREQFF	TGTGCCAGCTTGTCTAGCGGGAGCCGTGAGCAGTTCTTC
NA	TRBJ1-5	TRBD1	TRBV19	CASRQPGQGAYQPQHF	TGTGCCAGTAGACAACCGGGACAGGGGGCATATCAGCCCCAGCATTTT
NA	TRBJ1-4	NA	TRBV4-1	CASSQAGRTTNEKLFF	TGCGCCAGCAGCCAAGCCGGGCGTACAACTAATGAAAAACTGTTTTTT
NA	TRBJ2-7	NA	TRBV27	CASTPGWGSGNMYEQYF	TGTGCCAGCACTCCCGGATGGGGTTCGGGTAATATGTACGAGCAGTACTTC
NA	TRBJ1-1	NA	TRBV18	CASSPATGRTEAFF	TGTGCCAGCTCACCCGCCACAGGGAGAACTGAAGCTTTCTTT
NA	TRBJ1-5	NA	TRBV19	CASSILGLRQEPQHF	TGTGCCAGTAGTATCCTTGGGCTACGGCAAGAGCCCCAGCATTTT
once	TRBJ2-1	NA	TRBV7-3	CASSLRETEPNEQFF	TGTGCCAGCAGCTTAAGGGAGACCGAGCCTAATGAGCAGTTCTTC
once	TRBJ1-5	NA	TRBV5-6	CASSYGRNNQPQHF	TGTGCCAGCAGCTATGGGAGGAACAATCAGCCCCAGCATTTT
NA	TRBJ2-2	NA	TRBV5-1	CASSYTSSAGELFF	TGCGCCAGCAGCTACACTAGTTCGGCCGGGGAGCTGTTTTTT
NA	TRBJ2-7	NA	TRBV27	CASSLLRDWIVHEQYF	TGTGCCAGCAGTTTATTACGTGACTGGATAGTTCACGAGCAGTACTTC
NA	TRBJ2-3	TRBD1	TRBV5-1	CASSDLGQGADTQYF	TGCGCCAGCAGCGATCTCGGACAGGGGGCAGATACGCAGTATTTT
NA	TRBJ2-5	NA	TRBV7-7	CASSPRNQETQYF	TGTGCCAGCAGCCCGCGGAATCAAGAGACCCAGTACTTC
NA	TRBJ2-4	TRBD1	TRBV5-1	CASSFVTTGVKNIQYF	TGCGCCAGCAGCTTTGTCACAACAGGGGTCAAAAACATTCAGTACTTC
NA	TRBJ1-1	NA	TRBV5-1	CASSLRARRNTEAFF	TGCGCCAGCAGCCTGCGGGCGCGGAGGAACACTGAAGCTTTCTTT
NA	TRBJ1-3	NA	TRBV5-5	CASSGGTFSGNTIYF	TGTGCCAGCAGCGGGGGGACTTTCTCTGGAAACACCATATATTTT
once	TRBJ1-4	TRBD1	TRBV5-1	CASSLVGTGGSRLFF	TGCGCCAGCAGCTTGGTTGGGACAGGGGGCTCCAGACTGTTTTTT
NA	TRBJ2-2	TRBD2	TRBV10-3	CAISGLAGGHGELFF	TGTGCCATCAGTGGACTAGCGGGAGGGCACGGGGAGCTGTTTTTT
NA	TRBJ2-7	NA	TRBV27	CASKTTDSYEQYF	TGTGCCAGCAAAACGACAGACTCCTACGAGCAGTACTTC
NA	TRBJ1-1	NA	TRBV18	CASSPRLGGSNTEAFF	TGTGCCAGCTCACCACGGTTGGGGGGATCCAACACTGAAGCTTTCTTT
NA	TRBJ2-3	NA	TRBV2	CASSEARGGSTDTQYF	TGTGCCAGCAGTGAAGCGAGGGGGGGTAGCACAGATACGCAGTATTTT
NA	TRBJ1-1	NA	TRBV9	CASSVVGQAEAFF	TGTGCCAGCAGCGTAGTTGGGCAGGCTGAAGCTTTCTTT
NA	TRBJ1-1	NA	TRBV2	CASSEEAGGSEAFF	TGTGCCAGCAGTGAAGAGGCAGGTGGATCTGAAGCTTTCTTT
NA	TRBJ2-2	TRBD2	TRBV6-4	CASSRSGSGAGELFF	TGTGCCAGCAGTCGTAGCGGGAGCGGGGCCGGGGAGCTGTTTTTT
NA	TRBJ2-1	TRBD2	TRBV7-6	CASSSGLAGDPLSYNEQFF	TGTGCCAGCAGCTCGGGACTAGCGGGAGACCCACTCTCCTACAATGAGCAGTTCTTC
NA	TRBJ2-5	TRBD2	TRBV5-1	CASSLSGKTQETQYF	TGCGCCAGCAGCTTAAGCGGGAAGACCCAAGAGACCCAGTACTTC
NA	TRBJ2-1	NA	TRBV9	CASSSRNEQFF	TGTGCCAGCAGCTCCCGCAATGAGCAGTTCTTC
NA	TRBJ1-2	NA	TRBV5-8	CASSFETAAYGYTF	TGTGCCAGCAGCTTTGAGACAGCAGCCTATGGCTACACCTTC
NA	TRBJ2-1	TRBD2	TRBV19	CASSKGLAGFPYNEQFF	TGTGCCAGTAGTAAGGGACTAGCGGGCTTCCCCTACAATGAGCAGTTCTTC
NA	TRBJ2-7	NA	TRBV10-1	CASSDGGYEQYF	TGCGCCAGCAGTGATGGGGGCTACGAGCAGTACTTC
NA	TRBJ2-3	TRBD2	TRBV2	CASGLAGLVTQYF	TGTGCCAGCGGACTAGCGGGATTGGTAACGCAGTATTTT
NA	TRBJ1-1	NA	TRBV4-1	CASSVKSTSIFTEAFF	TGCGCCAGCAGCGTAAAGAGTACGTCGATATTTACTGAAGCTTTCTTT
NA	TRBJ2-2	TRBD2	TRBV27	CASTGTSGSYGELFF	TGTGCCAGCACCGGGACTAGCGGGAGTTACGGGGAGCTGTTTTTT